This entry features one T cell receptor (beta chain) sequence. The entry originates in a study of blood T cell repertoires in COVID-19. Study in general: Sites across the United States, Italy and Spain contributed samples from acute and convalescent COVID-19. T cells, B-cell-depleted T cells, or PBMCs provided the cDNA or gDNA that served as material.

Germline V gene lookup returns CDR1 LGHNA and CDR2 YNFKEQ. V shed 3 bases and J shed 8 bases, with 10 bases lying between them. The CDR3 consists of 13 residues. In the source study's methods: Amplification of reference gene primers was used by the study to estimate nucleated cell counts. Sequenced by immunoSEQ multiplex PCR; TCRdb stores in-frame clones only, minus some. V, J and clone size are taken as reported in that table, and D and trimming were inferred from the DNA itself. The table includes roughly 100,000 clones, 70% to 90% detected once. The V gene is TRBV4-2, the J gene TRBJ1-4; D uncertain. Source material: peripheral blood. This clonotype was obtained from a woman aged 60-75 years with acute or convalescent COVID-19. This CDR3 is CASSHIHGEKLFF. As DNA, the CDR3 is TGTGCCAGCAGCCATATCCACGGGGAAAAACTGTTTTTT.